The 14 T cell receptor beta chains listed next were all sequenced from one sample in a study of early T cells in non-severe SARS-CoV-2 infection (dated by TCRdb to about 2021). Library generation was performed with 5' RACE. Instrument on record: NextSeq 500. Using fastp at Q25 and MiXCR, TCRdb reprocessed the public reads and kept productive beta chains. Rows with a matching CDR3 protein are joined into one entry that keeps the most common DNA and genes. Here the sample has 56,000 or so distinct CDR3 sequences; about 16% occur a single time. Of the sample, 4.1% is held by the ten largest clones. The input for sequencing was whole blood, taken at baseline. The receptors derive from an adult who was a healthcare worker with PCR-confirmed SARS-CoV-2 infection or an uninfected control (not recorded which).

This clonotype was seen a handful of times. The chain joins TRBV18 to TRBJ2-1; unclear D gene. The length of the CDR3 is 13 residues. Germline lookup yields CDR1 KGHSH and CDR2 LQKENI. Trimming left V 3 bases short and J 4 bases short, with 7 bases between. The chain's CDR3 is CASSPNSYNEQFF. The CDR3 DNA follows: TGTGCCAGCTCACCCAATTCATACAATGAGCAGTTCTTC. Variable domain in full (rest from reference TRBV18 and TRBJ2-1): NAGVMQNPRHLVRRRGQEARLRCSPMKGHSHVYWYRQLPEEGLKFMVYLQKENIIDESGMPKERFSAEFPKEGPSILRIQQVVRGDSAAYFCASSPNSYNEQFFGPGTRLTVL.

This clonotype was detected a few times. V is TRBV20-1 and J is TRBJ1-5; D is perhaps TRBD1 (6 bases). CDR1 is DFQATT and CDR2 is SNEGSKA in the germline V gene (reference sequence). The CDR3 length is 13 residues. Trimming took 3 bases from V and 6 from J, leaving 12 bases between them. CDR3 residues: CSASGQFSQPQHF. The CDR3 DNA reads TGCAGTGCTAGCGGACAGTTCAGTCAGCCCCAGCATTTT.

The sample holds a few counts of this clonotype. The chain combines TRBV7-9 with TRBJ2-1; 8 nucleotides line up with TRBD1. The V gene's germline CDR1 is SEHNR and CDR2 FQNEAQ (reference sequence). Trimming at V came to 5 bases and at J to 3 bases, leaving 24 bases not matched to a gene. The CDR3 is made up of 21 amino acids. The CDR3 region has the DNA TGTGCCAGCAGCGAAAAAGGACAGGGTCTTCTAGGAGGACGGGTCTACAATGAGCAGTTCTTC. Its protein product is CASSEKGQGLLGGRVYNEQFF.

This clonotype was seen a handful of times. This chain links TRBV11-3 with TRBJ2-1; D may be TRBD2 (5 bases). In germline, CDR1 is SGHNT, CDR2 YENEEA. This CDR3 has 14 residues. Between the trimmed V and J ends, which lost 0 bases and 5 bases, there was a span of 8 bases. The CDR3 reads CASSLDVEDNEQFF. DNA of the CDR3: TGTGCCAGCAGCTTAGACGTGGAGGACAATGAGCAGTTCTTC.

As DNA, the CDR3 is TGTGCCAGCAGCCCTCGGACAGGGACCCCCACCGGGGAGCTGTTTTTT. This encodes CASSPRTGTPTGELFF. V gene TRBV7-6 combines with J gene TRBJ2-2; 8 nucleotides line up with TRBD1. The CDR3 runs to 16 residues. V lost 5 bases and J lost 4; bases outside the gene matches: 9. CDR1 and CDR2 (germline): SGHVS, FNYEAQ. Full variable domain (remainder filled in from reference TRBV7-6 and TRBJ2-2): GAGVSQSPRYKVTKRGQDVALRCDPISGHVSLYWYRQALGQGPEFLTYFNYEAQQDKSGLPNDRFSAERPEGSISTLTIQRTEQRDSAMYRCASSPRTGTPTGELFFGEGSRLTVL.

The sample holds many counts of this clonotype. This chain joins TRBV5-8 and TRBJ2-6; D unclear. Per the germline V gene, CDR1 is SGHTS and CDR2 is YDEGEE. Trimming pared 5 bases from V and 0 bases from J, leaving 3 bases between. The CDR3 runs 13 residues. The CDR3, as DNA: TGTGCCAGCAGTTTCTCTGGGGCCAACGTCCTGACTTTC. Protein: CASSFSGANVLTF.

This clonotype was detected a few times. V is TRBV20-1 and J is TRBJ2-3; perhaps TRBD1 as D (6 bases). In germline, CDR1 is DFQATT, CDR2 SNEGSKA (reference sequence). V dropped 0 bases and J dropped 0 bases, with 7 bases sitting between them. There are 14 residues in the CDR3. DNA of the CDR3: TGCAGTGCTAGAGAGGGGGCGAGCACAGATACGCAGTATTTT. It yields the protein CSAREGASTDTQYF.

This clonotype turned up a few times. The chain links TRBV7-9 to TRBJ2-1; 13 nucleotides align to TRBD2. V lost 4 bases and J lost 6; bases outside the gene matches: 6. Germline CDR1 and CDR2: SEHNR and FQNEAQ (reference sequence). CDR3 length: 16 residues. The CDR3 region has the DNA TGTGCCAGCAGCTCCTCCCGGACTAGCGGGAGCAATGAGCAGTTCTTC. Amino acid sequence: CASSSSRTSGSNEQFF.

The CDR3 spells CASRTGTSGGPADTQYF. The CDR3 nucleotides are TGTGCCAGCAGAACCGGGACTAGCGGGGGGCCGGCAGATACGCAGTATTTT. The V call is TRBV11-1, the J call TRBJ2-3, with 15 nucleotides matching TRBD2. CDR1 is SGHAT, CDR2 FQDESV, per germline (reference sequence). CDR3 length equals 17 residues. Unmatched junction bases numbered 8, after V lost 6 bases and J lost 4 bases.

Many counts were recorded for this clonotype. The V gene is TRBV16, the J gene TRBJ2-1, with TRBD1 matching 7 bases. Germline V gives CDR1 KGHSY, CDR2 FQNENV. This CDR3 has 17 residues. V dropped 1 base and J dropped 4; count of bases not matched to a gene: 10. CDR3 residues: CASSQLVGTDKYNEQFF. As DNA, the CDR3 is TGTGCCAGCAGCCAATTGGTCGGGACAGACAAATACAATGAGCAGTTCTTC.

The V and J genes are TRBV12-3 or TRBV12-4 and TRBJ2-7, with D unresolved. The length of the CDR3 is 16 residues. The V end was cut by 5 bases, the J end by 0 bases, with 17 bases between. The DNA of the CDR3 is TGTGCCAGCAGTCCATTATTGCGGTGGAGCTCCTACGAGCAGTACTTC. Translated: CASSPLLRWSSYEQYF.

The table lists this clonotype with a few counts. The rearrangement links TRBV29-1 to TRBJ2-7, with 8 bases aligning to TRBD2. Germline lookup yields CDR1 SQVTM and CDR2 ANQGSEA. The CDR3 has 12 amino acids. J was trimmed by 6 bases and V by 4 bases; bases with no gene match: 5. The CDR3 nucleotides are TGCAGCGTTGTGTCTGGGACTAGCGAGCAGTACTTC. It codes for CSVVSGTSEQYF.

In its sample, this clonotype was seen a few times. The chain uses TRBV27 and TRBJ1-2, with 8 bases lining up with TRBD1. V was clipped by 3 bases and J by 6 bases; unmatched bases: 3. This CDR3 has 13 amino acids. CDR1 and CDR2 from the germline V gene are MNHEY and SMNVEV (reference sequence). CDR3 sequence: CASSFAGGHGYTF. The CDR3 DNA reads as TGTGCCAGCAGTTTCGCAGGGGGCCATGGCTACACCTTC.

The chain joins TRBV28 to TRBJ2-1; possibly TRBD2 for D (5 bases). The germline CDR1 and CDR2 sequences are MDHEN and SYDVKM. This CDR3 is built from 11 residues. V shed 7 bases and J shed 6 bases, with 7 bases lying between them. The CDR3: CASNGINEQFF. The CDR3 DNA follows: TGTGCCAGCAACGGGATCAATGAGCAGTTCTTC.